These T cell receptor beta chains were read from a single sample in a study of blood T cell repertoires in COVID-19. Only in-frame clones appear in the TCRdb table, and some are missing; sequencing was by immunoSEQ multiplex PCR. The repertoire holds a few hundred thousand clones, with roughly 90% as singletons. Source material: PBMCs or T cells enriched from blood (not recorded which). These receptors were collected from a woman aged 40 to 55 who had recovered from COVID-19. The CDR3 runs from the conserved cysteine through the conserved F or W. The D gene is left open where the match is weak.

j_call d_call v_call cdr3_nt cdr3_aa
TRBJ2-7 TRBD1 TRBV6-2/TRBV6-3 TGTGCCAGCAGTCCCGGGACAGCCTACGAGCAGTACTTC CASSPGTAYEQYF
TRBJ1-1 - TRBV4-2 TGTGCCAGCAGTTACAGGGCCGACACTGAAGCTTTCTTT CASSYRADTEAFF
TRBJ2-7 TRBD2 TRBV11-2 TGTGCCAGCAGCTTAGATCGAGTTGGACTAGCGGGATGGGAGCAGTACTTC CASSLDRVGLAGWEQYF
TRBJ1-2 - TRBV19 TGTGCCAGTAAAACAGCCTATGGCTACACCTTC CASKTAYGYTF
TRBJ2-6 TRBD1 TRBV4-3 TGCGCCAGCAGCAAAGACAGGGGGCTCGGGGCCAACGTCCTGACTTTC CASSKDRGLGANVLTF
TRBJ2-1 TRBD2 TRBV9 TGTGCCAGCAGCGTAGCGGGAGGGGCTTTGTACAATGAGCAGTTCTTC CASSVAGGALYNEQFF
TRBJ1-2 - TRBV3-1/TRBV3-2 TGTGCCAGCAGCCAAGTAGGGGCGGATAGGTACACCTTC CASSQVGADRYTF
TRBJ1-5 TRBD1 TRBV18 TGTGCCAGCTCACCCCGGGACAGATATAGCAATCAGCCCCAGCATTTT CASSPRDRYSNQPQHF
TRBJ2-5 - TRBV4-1 TGCGCCAGCAGCCAAGGCGCCCAATTGGAGACCCAGTACTTC CASSQGAQLETQYF
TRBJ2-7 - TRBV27 TGTGCCAGCAGGGGTACAGGAAGAGGCTACGAGCAGTACTTC CASRGTGRGYEQYF